One sample yielded the 17 T cell receptor beta chains listed below, sequenced in a study of T cell repertoires in cytomegalovirus infection. MiXCR, run by TCRdb on the reads, gives a single entry per CDR3 protein. The sample contains 150,000 to 200,000 distinct CDR3 sequences, less than 25% of which appear only once. Antigens of these TCRs are unknown. The sample here was CD8+ T cells from cultured PBMCs, taken from culture after CMV antigen stimulation. The receptor source for this set is a human donor in good health (CMV status not recorded). Some clones in this sample may be carry-over from other donors' samples.

The chain joins TRBV7-9 to TRBJ2-2; D not resolved. The germline V gene has CDR1 SEHNR and CDR2 FQNEAQ (reference sequence). This CDR3 has 14 residues. V lost 3 bases, J lost 3 bases, and 8 bases lay in between. This CDR3 is CASSFASDTGELFF. CDR3 in DNA: TGTGCCAGCAGCTTCGCGTCCGACACCGGGGAGCTGTTTTTT.

The rearrangement joins TRBV7-9 to TRBJ2-3, with a tentative D call TRBD1 (6 bases). This CDR3 comprises 12 residues. Deletions cut 4 bases from V and 6 bases from J, with 8 bases between. The V gene's germline CDR1 is SEHNR and CDR2 FQNEAQ (reference sequence). The CDR3 protein is CASSSQGDTQYF. The CDR3 DNA is TGTGCCAGCAGCTCGCAGGGGGATACGCAGTATTTT. Full variable domain (remainder filled in from reference TRBV7-9 and TRBJ2-3): DTGVSQNPRHKITKRGQNVTFRCDPISEHNRLYWYRQTLGQGPEFLTYFQNEAQLEKSRLLSDRFSAERPKGSFSTLEIQRTEQGDSAMYLCASSSQGDTQYFGPGTRLTVL.

V is TRBV12-3 or TRBV12-4 and J is TRBJ2-7, with 7 bases fitting TRBD1. This CDR3 has 17 residues. After removal of 1 base from V and 2 bases from J, the junction contained 11 bases not matched to a gene. CDR3: CASSLGRRTGLPYEQYF. CDR3 bases: TGTGCCAGCAGTTTAGGCCGAAGGACAGGCCTCCCCTACGAGCAGTACTTC.

This clonotype has only a few counts. The J gene is TRBJ2-1, the V gene TRBV7-9; 7 positions match TRBD1. Germline V CDR1 and CDR2: SEHNR, FQNEAQ (reference sequence). The CDR3 covers 12 residues. The trim removed 8 bases at V and 8 bases at J, leaving 6 bases unmatched. CDR3 loop: CASRGQDHEQFF. In DNA form, the CDR3 reads TGTGCCAGCCGCGGACAGGACCATGAGCAGTTCTTC.

The chain recombines TRBV5-4 with TRBJ2-3, with 11 bases that match TRBD2. Germline CDR1 is SGHNT and CDR2 is YYREEE (reference sequence). CDR3 length: 15 amino acids. Trimming at V came to 2 bases and at J to 5 bases, leaving 4 bases not matched to a gene. The DNA for the CDR3 is TGTGCCAGCAGCTTTAGCGGGGGGGCGGGAGATACGCAGTATTTT. Translation gives CASSFSGGAGDTQYF.

This chain connects TRBV12-3 or TRBV12-4 to TRBJ2-1, with D uncertain. V lost 7 bases, J lost 4 bases, and 17 bases lay in between. The CDR3 covers 15 residues. CDR3 sequence reads: CASTLGVGPYNEQFF. DNA for the CDR3: TGTGCCAGCACCTTGGGTGTTGGGCCGTACAATGAGCAGTTCTTC.

This clonotype was counted only a few times. The chain has TRBV7-9 and TRBJ2-7, with 10 bases lining up with TRBD1. Per germline, CDR1 SEHNR and CDR2 FQNEAQ (reference sequence). This CDR3 comprises 15 residues. Unmatched junction bases numbered 8, after V lost 8 bases and J lost 1 base. CDR3 bases: TGTGCCAGCCGACCCGACAGGGGGCATTCCTACGAGCAGTACTTC. Translating gives CASRPDRGHSYEQYF.

The V gene is TRBV7-6, the J gene TRBJ1-5; no reliable D call. Germline V gene sequence: CDR1 SGHVS, CDR2 FNYEAQ. The CDR3 consists of 18 residues. Trimming left V 0 bases short and J 1 base short, with 16 bases between. CDR3 protein: CASSLALGGRYSNQPQHF. Written as DNA, the CDR3 is TGTGCCAGCAGCTTAGCGTTGGGCGGCAGGTACAGCAATCAGCCCCAGCATTTT.

The chain employs TRBV4-2 and TRBJ2-7; TRBD2 might be the D (6 bases). V gave up 0 bases and J gave up 4 bases, with 16 bases separating them. The germline gives CDR1 LGHNA, CDR2 YNFKEQ. This CDR3 has 16 residues. The CDR3 spells CASSQDRDSQNYEQYF. CDR3 sequence (DNA): TGTGCCAGCAGCCAAGATAGGGACTCTCAGAATTACGAGCAGTACTTC.

This chain connects TRBV12-3 or TRBV12-4 to TRBJ2-2, with D perhaps matching TRBD1 or TRBD2 (6 bases each). The CDR3 has 17 amino acids. V was trimmed by 6 bases and J by 5 bases, leaving 22 bases between them. The CDR3, as DNA: TGTGCCAGCAGCCCAAACCCCCCGGGGGCGGGTACCGGGGAGCTGTTTTTT. This translates into CASSPNPPGAGTGELFF.

V gene TRBV7-2 combines with J gene TRBJ1-4; D is unresolved. The CDR3 runs 15 residues. The germline gives CDR1 SGHTA, CDR2 FQGNSA. V shed 6 bases and J shed 2 bases, with 13 bases lying between them. The CDR3 region is CASSLSAGTNEKLFF. The CDR3 DNA follows: TGTGCCAGCAGTTTGTCGGCAGGCACTAATGAAAAACTGTTTTTT.

The chain employs TRBV7-2 and TRBJ1-1; the match to TRBD1 covers 8 bases. CDR3 length equals 17 residues. V lost 1 base, J lost 0 bases, and 7 bases stayed unmatched. Looked up from germline, CDR1 is SGHTA and CDR2 is FQGNSA. CDR3 region: CASSLEGAGQVNTEAFF. The CDR3 bases are TGTGCCAGCAGCTTAGAGGGCGCGGGACAGGTGAACACTGAAGCTTTCTTT.

This clonotype was observed a few times. The chain recombines TRBV6-2 or TRBV6-3 with TRBJ1-5; TRBD1 might be the D (5 bases). From germline, CDR1 is MNHEY and CDR2 SVGEGT. This CDR3 contains 15 residues. Trimming removed 2 bases at V and 4 bases at J, with 12 bases between. The CDR3 DNA follows: TGTGCCAGCAGTTACCTAGGGGAACCTAATCAGCCCCAGCATTTT. This codes for CASSYLGEPNQPQHF.

This clonotype was counted between two and nine times. The chain links TRBV4-1 to TRBJ2-1; possibly TRBD2 for D (6 bases). The V and J ends lost 0 bases and 6 bases respectively, with 12 bases between them. The CDR3 is 15 residues long. Germline assignment: CDR1 MGHRA and CDR2 YSYEKL. DNA of the CDR3: TGCGCCAGCAGCCAAGATGAGAGGAGGGCCAATGAGCAGTTCTTC. The encoded protein is CASSQDERRANEQFF.

The table lists this clonotype with a few counts. The V and J genes are TRBV6-5 and TRBJ2-2; no clear D gene. The germline V gene has CDR1 MNHEY and CDR2 SVGAGI. This CDR3 is 17 amino acids long. V lost 0 bases, J lost 0 bases, and 11 bases lay in between. The CDR3 nucleotides read TGTGCCAGCAGTTACTCGATGGCCGGGTCGAACACCGGGGAGCTGTTTTTT. This codes for CASSYSMAGSNTGELFF.

This clonotype appeared a few times. V is TRBV7-2 and J is TRBJ2-3; no reliable D call. The germline V gene has CDR1 SGHTA and CDR2 FQGNSA. The length of the CDR3 is 15 residues. The V end was cut by 1 base, the J end by 0 bases, with 8 bases between. The CDR3 here is CASSLEQSSTDTQYF. The CDR3 nucleotides are TGTGCCAGCAGCTTAGAACAGTCTAGCACAGATACGCAGTATTTT.

This clonotype has a handful of counts. The chain joins TRBV12-5 to TRBJ1-1; D is ambiguous. V was clipped by 7 bases and J by 4 bases, with 13 bases between them. CDR3 length: 13 residues. Germline-derived CDR1 and CDR2 are LGHNT and FRNRAP. CDR3 region: CASAWSLPTEAFF. DNA of the CDR3: TGTGCTAGTGCTTGGTCCCTGCCCACTGAAGCTTTCTTT.